This T cell receptor beta chain was retrieved from a study of blood T cell repertoires in COVID-19. The CDR3 sequence is 15 residues long. V shed 4 bases and J shed 0 bases, with 11 bases lying between them. Germline-derived CDR1 and CDR2 are SEHNR and FQNEAQ (reference sequence). This table comes from immunoSEQ multiplex PCR, and its TCRdb copy is limited to in-frame clones, with some not included. The table records 380,000 or so clones, around 90% of them present only once. This chain joins TRBV7-9 and TRBJ2-3; D remains unclear. Source material: PBMCs or T cells enriched from blood (not recorded which). This clonotype was obtained from a middle-aged woman with acute COVID-19. Written as DNA, the CDR3 is TGTGCCAGCAGCTATGTCAGGTCAAGCACAGATACGCAGTATTTT. This translates into CASSYVRSSTDTQYF. Full variable domain (outside the CDR3, taken from reference TRBV7-9 and TRBJ2-3): DTGVSQNPRHKITKRGQNVTFRCDPISEHNRLYWYRQTLGQGPEFLTYFQNEAQLEKSRLLSDRFSAERPKGSFSTLEIQRTEQGDSAMYLCASSYVRSSTDTQYFGPGTRLTVL.